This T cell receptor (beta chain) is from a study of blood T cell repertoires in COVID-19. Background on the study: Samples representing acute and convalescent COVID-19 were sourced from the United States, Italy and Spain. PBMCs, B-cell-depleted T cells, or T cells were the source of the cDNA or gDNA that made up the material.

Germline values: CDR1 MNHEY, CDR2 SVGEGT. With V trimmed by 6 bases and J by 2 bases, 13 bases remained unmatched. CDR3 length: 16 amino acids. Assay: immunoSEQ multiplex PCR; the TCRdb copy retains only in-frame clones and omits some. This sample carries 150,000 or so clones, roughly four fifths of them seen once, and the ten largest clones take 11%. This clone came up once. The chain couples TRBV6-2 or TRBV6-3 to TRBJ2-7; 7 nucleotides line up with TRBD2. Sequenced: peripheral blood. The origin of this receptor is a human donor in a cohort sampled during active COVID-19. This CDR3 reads CASSSKPIGLAYEQYF. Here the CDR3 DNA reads TGTGCCAGCAGCTCCAAACCGATCGGACTAGCCTACGAGCAGTACTTC.